These 30 T cell receptor beta chains were sequenced from one sample in a study of chemoradiotherapy in HPV16-positive cancers. Here immunoSEQ multiplex PCR was the method, and the copy in TCRdb shows in-frame clones only, minus some. The sample consists of fewer than 15,000 clones, roughly 64% of them appearing once. This specimen was collected from a patient who underwent chemoradiotherapy. The receptor set was obtained from a human donor with HPV-associated anogenital cancer.

The J gene is TRBJ2-2, the V gene TRBV10-3, with 8 bases aligning to TRBD1. CDR3 size: 15 residues. The V gene end was trimmed by 10 bases and the J gene end by 6 bases; junction bases not matched to a gene: 13. CDR1 and CDR2 (germline): ENHRY, SYGVKD. The CDR3 region has the DNA TGTGCCACCACCGCCGGGACAGGACTCTCCGGGGAGCTGTTTTTT. Protein: CATTAGTGLSGELFF.

This clone has more than one count but fewer than ten. V is TRBV5-6 and J is TRBJ1-2, with TRBD1 matching over 8 bases. Per germline, CDR1 SGHDT and CDR2 YYEEEE. The CDR3 has 16 amino acids. V dropped 2 bases and J dropped 4; count of bases not matched to a gene: 10. The CDR3 DNA reads as TGTGCCAGCAGCTTCTTCTCGACAGGGGAGCCCTATGGCTACACCTTC. Translated: CASSFFSTGEPYGYTF.

The V call is TRBV5-4, the J call TRBJ2-5; 9 nucleotides line up with TRBD1. Trimming removed 4 bases from V and 6 bases from J; junction bases left unmatched: 10. Per the germline V gene, CDR1 is SGHNT and CDR2 is YYREEE (reference sequence). CDR3 length equals 15 residues. The CDR3 protein is CASSVGTGIGKTQYF. The CDR3, as DNA: TGTGCCAGCAGCGTTGGGACAGGGATAGGGAAGACCCAGTACTTC.

DNA for the CDR3: TGTGCCAGCAGTGAAAGACTCAAGGACAGGGGAGGTTACGAGCAGTACTTC. As protein: CASSERLKDRGGYEQYF. The genes are TRBV25-1 and TRBJ2-7, with 9 bases lining up with TRBD1. The CDR3 has 17 amino acids. The ends lost 2 bases at V and 4 bases at J; junction bases unmatched: 12. Germline-derived CDR1 and CDR2 are MGHDK and SYGVNS.

This rearrangement joins TRBV9 to TRBJ1-2, with 10 bases identical to TRBD1. This CDR3 region has 17 residues. J lost 4 bases, V lost 7 bases, and 16 bases had no gene match. The V gene's germline CDR1 is SGDLS and CDR2 YYNGEE. In DNA form, the CDR3 reads TGTGCCAGCCACGGGGGGGACAGGGGTAATGGGGCCTATGGCTACACCTTC. Protein sequence: CASHGGDRGNGAYGYTF.

The chain has TRBV2 and TRBJ2-3; either TRBD1 or TRBD2 may fit D (5 bases each). Germline CDR1 reads SNHLY; CDR2 reads FYNNEI. This CDR3 spans 15 amino acids. Trimming stripped 4 bases from V and 0 bases from J, with 11 bases between. Here the CDR3 DNA reads TGTGCCAGCAGTGCCGGGGCAGCTAGCACAGATACGCAGTATTTT. Its translation: CASSAGAASTDTQYF. Looking up the rest from reference TRBV2 and TRBJ2-3 gives the full variable domain: EPEVTQTPSHQVTQMGQEVILRCVPISNHLYFYWYRQILGQKVEFLVSFYNNEISEKSEIFDDQFSVERPDGSNFTLKIRSTKLEDSAMYFCASSAGAASTDTQYFGPGTRLTVL.

V is TRBV2 and J is TRBJ1-6; tentative D call: TRBD1 (5 bases). Germline assignment: CDR1 SNHLY and CDR2 FYNNEI. The CDR3 has 13 residues. V lost 10 bases, J lost 7 bases, and 14 bases lay in between. The CDR3: CATRDSRNSPLHF. As DNA, the CDR3 is TGTGCCACGCGGGACTCAAGAAATTCACCCCTCCACTTT. The variable domain in full, with the rest retrieved from reference TRBV2 and TRBJ1-6, is EPEVTQTPSHQVTQMGQEVILRCVPISNHLYFYWYRQILGQKVEFLVSFYNNEISEKSEIFDDQFSVERPDGSNFTLKIRSTKLEDSAMYFCATRDSRNSPLHFGNGTRLTVT.

This sequence joins TRBV4-1 and TRBJ1-5; D might be TRBD1 (5 bases). V lost 0 bases and J lost 9, with 18 bases in between. CDR1 is MGHRA, CDR2 YSYEKL, per germline. The CDR3 is 16 residues long. Here the CDR3 DNA reads TGCGCCAGCAGCCAAGATTACGCAGGGCCTATAATGCCCCAGCATTTT. Amino acid sequence: CASSQDYAGPIMPQHF.

The V and J genes are TRBV6-5 and TRBJ1-1; TRBD1 might be the D (6 bases). Per the germline V gene, CDR1 is MNHEY and CDR2 is SVGAGI. With 7 bases removed from V and 4 bases from J, the gap between germline ends came to 19 bases. The CDR3 runs 15 residues. The CDR3 nucleotides are TGTGCCAGCATTCCCGGGACATTTGGAAGCACTGAAGCTTTCTTT. Protein product: CASIPGTFGSTEAFF.

The V and J genes are TRBV2 and TRBJ2-3; the D call may be TRBD1 or TRBD2 (5 bases each). Trimming stripped 6 bases from V and 0 bases from J, with 13 bases between. The CDR3 is 15 amino acids. The V gene's germline CDR1 is SNHLY and CDR2 FYNNEI. The CDR3 region is CASRYPGRSTDTQYF. The DNA for the CDR3 is TGTGCCAGCAGATACCCGGGACGGAGCACAGATACGCAGTATTTT. The entire variable domain, with the rest obtained from reference TRBV2 and TRBJ2-3, is as follows: EPEVTQTPSHQVTQMGQEVILRCVPISNHLYFYWYRQILGQKVEFLVSFYNNEISEKSEIFDDQFSVERPDGSNFTLKIRSTKLEDSAMYFCASRYPGRSTDTQYFGPGTRLTVL.

This chain uses TRBV13 with TRBJ2-3; 7 bases map to TRBD2. This CDR3 is 15 amino acids long. V gave up 5 bases and J gave up 0 bases; unmatched junction bases: 5. Germline values: CDR1 PRHDT, CDR2 FYEKMQ (reference sequence). In DNA form, the CDR3 reads TGTGCCAGCAGCCCCGGACTAGGGAGCACAGATACGCAGTATTTT. This translates into CASSPGLGSTDTQYF.

This clone occurred a few times. In DNA, the CDR3 is TGTGCCAGCAGTTTCGATGTTTTTAGCAATCAGCCCCAGCATTTT. Protein sequence: CASSFDVFSNQPQHF. This chain links TRBV28 with TRBJ1-5; D is uncertain. CDR3 length: 15 amino acids. Germline V gives CDR1 MDHEN, CDR2 SYDVKM. Trimming took off 3 bases at V and 0 bases at J, with 9 bases between the two ends.

This clone appeared once. The chain has TRBV5-4 and TRBJ2-5; a possible D gene is TRBD2 (6 bases). Germline CDR1 reads SGHNT; CDR2 reads YYREEE (reference sequence). V gave up 4 bases and J gave up 4 bases, with 14 bases separating them. This CDR3 is built from 14 residues. The CDR3 DNA sequence: TGTGCCAGCAGCGTCGACTGGCGGGGAGAGACCCAGTACTTC. Translating gives CASSVDWRGETQYF.

By its share, this clone is medium-sized. This chain uses TRBV6-5 with TRBJ2-1, with 11 bases aligning to TRBD1. Germline CDR1 is MNHEY and CDR2 is SVGAGI. CDR3 size: 14 residues. With V trimmed by 7 bases and J by 7 bases, 6 bases remained unmatched. CDR3 DNA sequence: TGTGCCAGCATTCCGGGACAGGGGGGAAATGAGCAGTTCTTC. Translating gives CASIPGQGGNEQFF.

The V and J genes are TRBV7-2 and TRBJ2-7; 8 bases align to TRBD1. There are 14 residues in the CDR3. Germline V lookup: CDR1 SGHTA, CDR2 FQGNSA. The junction had 7 bases not matched to a gene; V was cut back by 3 bases and J by 6 bases. The CDR3 region has the DNA TGTGCCAGCAGCTTCCGACAGGGGAAAGGCGAGCAGTACTTC. It specifies CASSFRQGKGEQYF.

The chain combines TRBV2 with TRBJ1-1, with TRBD1 matching 7 bases. The germline gives CDR1 SNHLY, CDR2 FYNNEI. The trim removed 5 bases at V and 2 bases at J, leaving 5 bases unmatched. This CDR3 spans 14 amino acids. The CDR3 region has the DNA TGTGCCAGCAGTCGACAGGGAATAAACACTGAAGCTTTCTTT. Translating it yields CASSRQGINTEAFF.

The chain joins TRBV7-9 to TRBJ1-1; D is unclear. Germline V gene sequence: CDR1 SEHNR, CDR2 FQNEAQ (reference sequence). CDR3 length equals 17 residues. The V gene lost 3 bases and the J gene lost 0 bases, with 17 bases spanning the gap. This chain's CDR3 is CASSLARAFQMNTEAFF. The CDR3 region has the DNA TGTGCCAGCAGCTTGGCTAGGGCTTTCCAGATGAACACTGAAGCTTTCTTT.

The rearrangement joins TRBV7-6 to TRBJ1-2, with D tentatively TRBD1 (6 bases). Trimming removed 1 base from V and 3 bases from J, with 9 bases in between. CDR1 and CDR2 from the germline V gene are SGHVS and FNYEAQ. The length of the CDR3 is 14 residues. The CDR3 coding sequence is TGTGCCAGCAGCTTAGGGGCAGGGGACTATGGCTACACCTTC. Translating it yields CASSLGAGDYGYTF.

With respect to this clone: The sample contains more than one DNA sequence encoding this CDR3. V is TRBV4-1 and J is TRBJ1-5; D gene unclear. This CDR3 has 16 amino acids. V was trimmed by 0 bases and J by 4 bases, leaving 13 bases between them. Germline V gives CDR1 MGHRA, CDR2 YSYEKL. Written as DNA, the CDR3 is TGCGCCAGCAGCCAAGATGGTGGGATAGGGAATCAGCCCCAGCATTTT. Residues: CASSQDGGIGNQPQHF.

The gene calls are TRBV2 and TRBJ2-5; 8 nucleotides line up with TRBD1. Trimming removed 5 bases from V and 3 bases from J; junction bases left unmatched: 2. This CDR3 has 13 amino acids. Per the germline V gene, CDR1 is SNHLY and CDR2 is FYNNEI. In nucleotides, the CDR3 is TGTGCCAGCAGTCCGACAGGGGAAGAGACCCAGTACTTC. This codes for CASSPTGEETQYF.

The genes are TRBV7-3 and TRBJ1-6; 7 nucleotides line up with TRBD1. V lost 0 bases, J lost 10 bases, and 0 bases stayed unmatched. CDR1 is SGHTA and CDR2 is FQGTGA in the germline V gene. The CDR3 is 13 residues long. The chain's CDR3 is CASSLTGGSPLHF. Here the CDR3 DNA reads TGTGCCAGCAGCTTAACAGGGGGCTCACCCCTCCACTTT.

The J gene is TRBJ2-3, the V gene TRBV7-2, with D unclear. The CDR3 consists of 15 residues. Germline CDR1 and CDR2: SGHTA and FQGNSA. Trimming shortened V by 6 bases and J by 0 bases, and 13 bases separated the two germline ends. CDR3 sequence reads: CASSITPSSTDTQYF. CDR3 nucleotides: TGTGCCAGCAGTATCACTCCTTCTAGCACAGATACGCAGTATTTT.

The genes are TRBV18 and TRBJ1-2; a possible D gene is TRBD1 (5 bases). CDR1 is KGHSH and CDR2 is LQKENI in the germline V gene. This CDR3 region has 16 residues. V was trimmed by 1 base and J by 4 bases, leaving 16 bases between them. CDR3 protein: CASSPRVRDGGYGYTF. As DNA, the CDR3 is TGTGCCAGCTCACCACGGGTCCGGGACGGCGGCTATGGCTACACCTTC.

This sequence joins TRBV6-5 and TRBJ2-4, with 7 bases identical to TRBD1. After removal of 4 bases from V and 3 bases from J, the junction contained 6 bases not matched to a gene. The CDR3 is made up of 15 amino acids. The germline V gene encodes CDR1 MNHEY and CDR2 SVGAGI. CDR3 region: CASSFRGLDKNIQYF. The CDR3 DNA sequence: TGTGCCAGCAGTTTTAGGGGGCTTGACAAAAACATTCAGTACTTC.

With respect to this clone: At one end the junction does not follow the germline gene, possibly because of a read error. V usage is TRBV29-1 and J usage is TRBJ1-4, with unresolved D. Germline V gives CDR1 SQVTM, CDR2 ANQGSEA. The CDR3 has 11 amino acids. The CDR3 region has the DNA TGCAGCGCCGGACGGAATGACAAACTGTTTTTT. This gives the protein CSAGRNDKLFF.

This sequence joins TRBV6-1 and TRBJ2-7, with 7 bases fitting TRBD1. Looked up from germline, CDR1 is MNHNS and CDR2 is SASEGT. The CDR3 spans 15 residues. Trimming removed 2 bases from V and 1 base from J; junction bases left unmatched: 5. The CDR3 reads CASSEFGDSSYEQYF. CDR3 DNA sequence: TGTGCCAGCAGTGAATTCGGGGACAGTTCCTACGAGCAGTACTTC.

The V gene is TRBV7-3, the J gene TRBJ2-4, with 7 bases matching TRBD2. Losses at the gene ends were 2 bases for V and 9 bases for J; bases not matched to a gene: 7. Germline CDR1 SGHTA, CDR2 FQGTGA. The CDR3 length is 14 residues. CDR3 sequence: CASSLGGGSGIQYF. DNA for the CDR3: TGTGCCAGCAGCTTAGGCGGGGGATCAGGCATTCAGTACTTC.

The rearrangement links TRBV9 to TRBJ1-1; D is undetermined. There are 15 residues in the CDR3. The ends were cut back, 0 bases at V and 3 bases at J, with 12 bases in the middle. The germline V gene has CDR1 SGDLS and CDR2 YYNGEE. The CDR3 coding sequence is TGTGCCAGCAGCGTAGAGGATAGGCCGGACACTGAAGCTTTCTTT. Protein: CASSVEDRPDTEAFF.

This clone was found a few times. The genes are TRBV2 and TRBJ1-6, with D tentatively TRBD1 (5 bases). CDR3 length: 14 amino acids. Trimming stripped 2 bases from V and 7 bases from J, with 9 bases between. Germline V lookup: CDR1 SNHLY, CDR2 FYNNEI. CDR3 DNA: TGTGCCAGCAGTGAATCAGGGACCAATTCACCCCTCCACTTT. This encodes CASSESGTNSPLHF.

Concerning this clone: This specimen includes other DNA sequences encoding the same CDR3. V usage is TRBV9 and J usage is TRBJ2-7; 7 positions agree with TRBD1. The junction had 5 bases not matched to a gene; V was cut back by 0 bases and J by 2 bases. CDR3 size: 15 residues. CDR1 and CDR2 (germline): SGDLS, YYNGEE. This CDR3 is CASSVGPGGAYEQYF. The CDR3 DNA sequence: TGTGCCAGCAGCGTAGGTCCAGGGGGTGCCTACGAGCAGTACTTC.